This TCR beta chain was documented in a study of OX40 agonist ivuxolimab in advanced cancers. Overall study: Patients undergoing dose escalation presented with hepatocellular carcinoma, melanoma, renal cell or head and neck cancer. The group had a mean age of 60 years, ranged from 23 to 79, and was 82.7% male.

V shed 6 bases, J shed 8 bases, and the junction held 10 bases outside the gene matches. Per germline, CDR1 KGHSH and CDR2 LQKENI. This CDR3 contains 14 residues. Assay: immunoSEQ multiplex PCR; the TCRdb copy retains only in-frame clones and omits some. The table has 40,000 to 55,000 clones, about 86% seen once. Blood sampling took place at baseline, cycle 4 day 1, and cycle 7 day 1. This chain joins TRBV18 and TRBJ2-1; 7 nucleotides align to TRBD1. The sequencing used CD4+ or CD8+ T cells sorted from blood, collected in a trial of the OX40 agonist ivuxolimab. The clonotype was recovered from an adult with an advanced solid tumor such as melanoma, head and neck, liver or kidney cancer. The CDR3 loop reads CASSRRQGEDEQFF. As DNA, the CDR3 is TGTGCCAGCTCCCGGAGACAGGGCGAGGATGAGCAGTTCTTC.